At least ten counts were recorded for the clone carrying this T cell receptor beta chain. In germline, CDR1 is SQVTM, CDR2 ANQGSEA. The CDR3 extends over 15 amino acids. V was clipped by 4 bases and J by 6 bases; unmatched bases: 12. This entry belongs to a study of molecular identifiers for immune sequencing clone quantification. TCRdb processed the PCR reads anew with MiXCR; each CDR3 protein has one entry. This table holds over 600,000 distinct CDR3 sequences, less than 20% found once. The clonotype was recovered from a human donor in good health. Some libraries in this study had Jurkat cell RNA spiked in. The V gene is TRBV29-1, the J gene TRBJ1-2; 9 positions match TRBD1. The specimen sequenced was naive CD8+ T cells from blood, with Jurkat cell RNA spiked in. The subset was: FACS-sorted CD8+CD4-CCR7+CD45RA+ naive T cells. The CDR3 region is CSVASGGDRVHGYTF. CDR3 coding DNA: TGCAGCGTTGCTAGTGGGGGGGACAGGGTACATGGCTACACCTTC.